Sequencing of this T cell receptor beta chain was carried out in a study of blood T cell repertoires in COVID-19. As for the study in general: Samples representing acute and convalescent COVID-19 were sourced from the United States, Italy and Spain. T cells, B-cell-depleted T cells, or PBMCs supplied cDNA or gDNA.

Per the original methods: Amplification from reference gene primers served as the basis for estimated nucleated cell counts. Assay: immunoSEQ multiplex PCR; the TCRdb copy retains only in-frame clones and omits some. The D gene and trimming were derived from the DNA, and the V and J assignments and clone size from that table. The sample includes 84,000 or so clones, 65% to 80% seen only once; the top ten take approximately 51%. From germline, CDR1 is KGHSH and CDR2 LQKENI. CDR3 length: 17 residues. J lost 4 bases, V lost 3 bases, and 9 bases had no gene match. This clone showed up just once. The source of this sequence is a human donor in a cohort sampled during active COVID-19. Sequencing input: peripheral blood. The rearrangement uses TRBV18 and TRBJ2-1, with 10 positions matching TRBD2. Here the CDR3 DNA reads TGTGCCAGCTCACCGGCAGATCTAGCGGGAGTGTACAATGAGCAGTTCTTC. This translates into CASSPADLAGVYNEQFF.